This T cell receptor beta chain is from a study of control samples from healthy donors and cancer patients. Generated by immunoSEQ multiplex PCR, the TCRdb table keeps only in-frame clones and is missing some. The top ten clones hold about a fifth of a sample with roughly 48,000 clones, approximately 89% of them seen once. This CDR3 contains 15 residues. The ends were cut back, 6 bases at V and 3 bases at J, with 15 bases in the middle. Germline-derived CDR1 and CDR2 are WNHNN and SYGVQD (reference sequence). The sequencing sample was made of PBMCs. The J gene is TRBJ2-1, the V gene TRBV10-1; a possible D gene is TRBD2 (6 bases). The clonotype comes from a woman aged 40 to 50 with head and neck cancer. The CDR3 loop reads CASRGTYDLYNEQFF. CDR3 nucleotides: TGCGCCAGCAGAGGGACTTACGATCTCTACAATGAGCAGTTCTTC.